This T cell receptor (beta chain) was recovered during a study of T cells after yellow fever vaccination. Using its own MiXCR run on the 5' RACE reads, TCRdb lists one record per CDR3 protein. The sample holds fewer than 350,000 distinct CDR3 sequences, roughly 8.7% seen once. Only a few counts were recorded for this clonotype. With V trimmed by 5 bases and J by 6 bases, 9 bases remained unmatched. Germline V gene lookup returns CDR1 SGHTA and CDR2 FQGNSA. This CDR3 comprises 16 residues. The genes are TRBV7-2 and TRBJ2-2, with 10 positions matching TRBD2. The input for sequencing was PBMCs, taken on the day of the first yellow fever vaccination. The clonotype comes from a man aged 18 to 35 who received the YFV17D yellow fever vaccine. This CDR3 is CASSKTSGAVPGELFF. In DNA, the CDR3 is TGTGCCAGCAGCAAAACTAGCGGGGCTGTCCCCGGGGAGCTGTTTTTT.